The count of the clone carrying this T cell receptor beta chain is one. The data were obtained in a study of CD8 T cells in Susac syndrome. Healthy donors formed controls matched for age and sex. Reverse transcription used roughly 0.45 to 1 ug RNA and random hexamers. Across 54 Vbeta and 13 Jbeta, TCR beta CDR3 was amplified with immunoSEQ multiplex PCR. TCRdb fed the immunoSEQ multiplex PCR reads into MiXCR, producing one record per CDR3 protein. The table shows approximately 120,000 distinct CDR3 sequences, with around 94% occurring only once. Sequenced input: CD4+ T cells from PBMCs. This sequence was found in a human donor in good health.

The CDR3 here is CASSHRADYGYTF. The CDR3 DNA follows: TGTGCCAGCTCCCACAGGGCCGACTATGGCTACACCTTC. This sequence joins TRBV6-1 and TRBJ1-2; D possibly corresponds to TRBD1 (6 bases). The germline CDR1 and CDR2 sequences are MNHNS and SASEGT. The ends were cut back, 8 bases at V and 3 bases at J, with 13 bases in the middle. CDR3 length equals 13 residues.